The rows below give T cell receptor beta chains drawn from one sample of a study of blood T cells in healthy people across ages. MiXCR, applied by TCRdb to the 5' RACE reads, yields one record per CDR3 protein. This table holds 550,000 to 650,000 distinct CDR3 sequences, roughly a quarter found once. The data were also submitted as part of a second study, on T cells of mothers and their children.

Sequenced sample: blood. All receptors derive from a boy between 2 and 10 years old in good health. CDR3s leave out the opening cysteine and the closing phenylalanine or tryptophan. Clone size is stated in some rows and not others, as once, few, many or a class when expanded.

V gene	clone size	J gene	CDR3 protein
TRBV2	.	.	ASTSFRDPEVHEQY
TRBV5-1	.	TRBJ2-3	ASSLDGGGRTDTQY
TRBV7-9	few	TRBJ1-1	ASSLDLEFIGNTEAF
TRBV2	.	TRBJ2-1	ASEYNEQF
TRBV20-1	.	TRBJ2-3	SAIINRERTDTQY
TRBV7-6	.	.	ASSTGTSGPYEQY
TRBV5-4	.	TRBJ1-2	ASSAIGTGLVYGYT
TRBV20-1	few	TRBJ2-7	SASDSSGDREYEQY
TRBV20-1	few	TRBJ1-4	SARDLGTGAEKLF
TRBV20-1	.	TRBJ2-7	SAKPASVTYEQY
TRBV7-2	few	TRBJ1-6	ASSLWARRNSPLH
TRBV5-1	.	TRBJ2-1	ASSLANPGSNNEQF
TRBV28	few	TRBJ1-2	ASSPQGAGGYT
TRBV20-1	few	TRBJ2-7	SARAFRGSYEQY
TRBV27	.	TRBJ2-7	ASSRNTAGGPRGGYEQY
TRBV5-5	few	TRBJ1-6	ASSLAPARNSPLH
TRBV10-2	.	TRBJ2-5	ASSEGGQGLETQY
TRBV7-9	.	TRBJ2-1	ASSLSWDHNEQF
TRBV3-1	few	TRBJ2-7	ASSQGPGAVNEQY
TRBV3-1	few	TRBJ1-1	ASSQDPVWENTEAF
TRBV20-1	few	TRBJ2-2	SAPLGGSTAGELF
TRBV11-2	few	TRBJ2-7	ASRLLGAREQY
TRBV3-1	few	TRBJ2-7	ASSQLNLWGVEQY
TRBV12-3/TRBV12-4	few	TRBJ2-7	ASSLASGGLEQY
TRBV7-9	few	TRBJ2-1	ASSLVLGNNEQF
TRBV27	.	TRBJ2-5	ASSSTTVQY
TRBV3-1	few	TRBJ2-1	ASSQGGLAALQF